Presented here are 16 T cell receptor beta chains from one specimen sequenced in a study of CXCR3-negative and CXCR3-positive naive CD8 T cells. Carrying UMI labels, the TRB cDNA libraries were prepared through 5' RACE. TCRdb reprocessed the 5' RACE reads and keeps a single row for each CDR3 protein, giving no DNA. This table lists tens of thousands of distinct CDR3 sequences. The sequenced sample was memory CD8+ T cells from blood. The receptors shown here come from a human donor in good health. Some clones in this sample may be carry-over from other donors' samples.

The chain has TRBV20-1 and TRBJ2-7; TCRdb gives TRBD1 as the D gene, but with no DNA this cannot be confirmed. The germline gives CDR1 DFQATT, CDR2 SNEGSKA (reference sequence). The CDR3 spans 14 residues. The CDR3 reads CSASWGFGTYEQYF.

The rearrangement joins TRBV5-1 to TRBJ1-5; TCRdb designates TRBD1, a call that cannot be tested without DNA. Germline values: CDR1 SGHRS, CDR2 YFSETQ. The CDR3 has 15 residues. The CDR3 is CASRLGQDSNQPQHF.

This rearrangement joins TRBV11-2 to TRBJ2-1; TCRdb designates TRBD1, a call that cannot be tested without DNA. From germline, CDR1 is SGHAT and CDR2 FQNNGV. This CDR3 has 17 residues. The CDR3 here is CASSLEFADRGYNEQFF. Full variable domain (missing parts from reference TRBV11-2 and TRBJ2-1): EAGVAQSPRYKIIEKRQSVAFWCNPISGHATLYWYQQILGQGPKLLIQFQNNGVVDDSQLPKDRFSAERLKGVDSTLKIQPAKLEDSAVYLCASSLEFADRGYNEQFFGPGTRLTVL.

V and J are TRBV15 and TRBJ2-7; the D gene TCRdb calls, TRBD1, cannot be checked with no DNA. The CDR3 loop spans 14 amino acids. Germline CDR1 is LNHNV and CDR2 is YYDKDF (reference sequence). The CDR3 spells CATSSQGSSYEQYF.

The chain uses TRBV6-5 and TRBJ2-7. Germline CDR1 reads MNHEY; CDR2 reads SVGAGI. The CDR3 spans 12 residues. CDR3 in amino acids: CASSYAPDEQYF.

This rearrangement joins TRBV9 to TRBJ2-1; the TRBD1 assignment by TCRdb is unverifiable without DNA. CDR1 is SGDLS, CDR2 YYNGEE, per germline. The CDR3 totals 15 residues. The CDR3: CASSVSGATYNEQFF.

J is TRBJ1-5 and V is TRBV6-5; TCRdb's assignment of TRBD1 cannot be checked, as there is no DNA. CDR1 and CDR2 from the germline V gene are MNHEY and SVGAGI. This CDR3 is built from 15 residues. CDR3 sequence: CASRLRDRGNQPQHF.

This chain links TRBV29-1 with TRBJ2-3; no DNA is available, so the TRBD2 call from TCRdb remains unchecked. The CDR3 contains 17 residues. Germline CDR1 and CDR2: SQVTM and ANQGSEA. The CDR3 region is CSVEDLRGSSSTDTQYF.

V and J are TRBV23-1 and TRBJ2-5; no DNA is available, so the TRBD1 call from TCRdb remains unchecked. TRBV23-1 is marked as an open reading frame, function uncertain. The CDR3 length is 16 residues. The CDR3 reads CASKYRERDHKETQYF.

CDR3 sequence reads: CASSVRTGELFF. The chain combines TRBV9 with TRBJ2-2. Germline CDR1 and CDR2: SGDLS and YYNGEE. The CDR3 totals 12 residues. Full variable domain (remainder filled in from reference TRBV9 and TRBJ2-2): DSGVTQTPKHLITATGQRVTLRCSPRSGDLSVYWYQQSLDQGLQFLIQYYNGEERAKGNILERFSAQQFPDLHSELNLSSLELGDSALYFCASSVRTGELFFGEGSRLTVL.

The chain combines TRBV4-2 with TRBJ1-6; checking the TCRdb D call of TRBD1 is not possible without DNA. CDR3 size: 18 residues. CDR1 is LGHNA, CDR2 YNFKEQ, per germline. The chain's CDR3 is CASSQEAPTGSANSPLHF.

This sequence joins TRBV29-1 and TRBJ2-3; TCRdb lists TRBD1, though no DNA is available to test this call. The CDR3 spans 12 residues. The germline CDR1 and CDR2 sequences are SQVTM and ANQGSEA. CDR3 sequence reads: CSGEGDTDTQYF.

This CDR3 is CASSLGQLTEAFF. V is TRBV7-9 and J is TRBJ1-1; TCRdb lists TRBD1, though no DNA is available to test this call. Germline CDR1 reads SEHNR; CDR2 reads FQNEAQ (reference sequence). The CDR3 extends over 13 amino acids. Full variable domain (missing parts from reference TRBV7-9 and TRBJ1-1): DTGVSQNPRHKITKRGQNVTFRCDPISEHNRLYWYRQTLGQGPEFLTYFQNEAQLEKSRLLSDRFSAERPKGSFSTLEIQRTEQGDSAMYLCASSLGQLTEAFFGQGTRLTVV.

This chain uses TRBV7-7 with TRBJ2-5; as DNA is missing, the TRBD1 call by TCRdb cannot be tested. The CDR3 is made up of 15 amino acids. Per the germline V gene, CDR1 is SSHAT and CDR2 is FNYEAQ (reference sequence). CDR3 sequence reads: CASSSGQGAGETQYF.

The chain is built from TRBV28 and TRBJ1-6; the TCRdb call, TRBD1, lacks DNA for checking. The CDR3 totals 11 residues. CDR1 is MDHEN and CDR2 is SYDVKM in the germline V gene. The CDR3 here is CASLRTGPLHF.

This sequence joins TRBV2 and TRBJ2-3; the TRBD1 assignment by TCRdb is unverifiable without DNA. The CDR3 loop spans 16 amino acids. Per germline, CDR1 SNHLY and CDR2 FYNNEI. CDR3 loop: CASRGVITLTTDTQYF.